The count of the clone carrying this T cell receptor (beta chain) is one. Per the study methods: From reference gene primer amplification, estimates of nucleated cell counts were derived. This table comes from immunoSEQ multiplex PCR, and its TCRdb copy is limited to in-frame clones, with some not included. D and trimming come from the DNA, and the V and J calls and clone size come from that table. The data show under 200,000 clones, about 74% seen once. The entry originates in a study of blood T cell repertoires in COVID-19. The overall study: From T cells, B-cell-depleted T cells, or PBMCs came the material, which was cDNA or gDNA.

Losses at the gene ends were 9 bases for V and 0 bases for J; bases not matched to a gene: 5. The CDR3 contains 16 residues. From germline, CDR1 is ENHRY and CDR2 SYGVKD. Sequencing was carried out using peripheral blood. This TCR came from a woman older than 75 with acute or convalescent COVID-19. The chain links TRBV10-3 to TRBJ2-6; 10 bases align to TRBD1. The DNA of the CDR3 is TGTGCCATTGGACAGGGGGACCTCTCTGGGGCCAACGTCCTGACTTTC. Residues: CAIGQGDLSGANVLTF.